This T cell receptor beta chain was captured in a study of T cells in Graves' hyperthyroidism and ophthalmopathy. Study-wide findings and caveats: Most thyroid-expanded clonotypes above 0.001 were also found in blood.

Exclusions: uncontrolled infection, other autoimmune disease, pregnancy, lactation. Out of 8.5 to 10 ml of fresh peripheral blood came the PBMCs. This clonotype was detected a few times. The antigen remains unidentified. V gave up 3 bases and J gave up 1 base, with 9 bases separating them. The germline CDR1 and CDR2 sequences are KGHSH and LQKENI. The CDR3 runs to 15 residues. Researchers amplified the TCR beta CDR3 regions from RNA transcripts. First-round RT-PCR with HTBI primers amplified the TCR CDR3 region. TCRdb passed the multiplex PCR reads through MiXCR, listing each CDR3 protein once. This sample has around 520,000 distinct CDR3 sequences; under 15% occur once, and the top ten carry 17%.

This chain uses TRBV18 with TRBJ2-2, with a tentative D call TRBD1 (5 bases). Sequenced material: blood. The sequence was collected from a woman aged 18 to 35 with Graves' hyperthyroidism. The CDR3: CASSPIQGNTGELFF. In nucleotides, the CDR3 is TGTGCCAGCTCACCTATTCAGGGGAACACCGGGGAGCTGTTTTTT.